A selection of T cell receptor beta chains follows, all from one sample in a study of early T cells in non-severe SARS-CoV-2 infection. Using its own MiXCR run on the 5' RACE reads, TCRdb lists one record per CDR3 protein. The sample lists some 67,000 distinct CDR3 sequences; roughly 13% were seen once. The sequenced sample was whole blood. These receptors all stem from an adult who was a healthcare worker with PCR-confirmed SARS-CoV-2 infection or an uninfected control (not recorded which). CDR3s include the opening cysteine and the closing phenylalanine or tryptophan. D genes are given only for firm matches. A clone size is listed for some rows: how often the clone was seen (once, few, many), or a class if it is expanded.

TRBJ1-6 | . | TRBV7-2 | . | CASSLGVSNSPLHF | TGTGCCAGCAGCTTAGGCGTATCAAATTCACCCCTCCACTTT
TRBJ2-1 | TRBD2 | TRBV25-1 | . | CASSEPGLAINEQFF | TGTGCCAGCAGTGAACCGGGACTAGCGATCAATGAGCAGTTCTTC
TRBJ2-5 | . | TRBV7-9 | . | CASSLGWGGETQYF | TGTGCCAGCAGCTTAGGTTGGGGAGGCGAGACCCAGTACTTC
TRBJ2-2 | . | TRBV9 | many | CASSVRGTGELFF | TGTGCCAGCAGCGTCCGGGGCACCGGGGAGCTGTTTTTT
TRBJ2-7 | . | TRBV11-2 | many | CASSLEPAVYEQYF | TGTGCCAGCAGCTTAGAGCCAGCGGTCTACGAGCAGTACTTC
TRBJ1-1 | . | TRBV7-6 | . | CASSLGQDNTEAFF | TGTGCCAGCAGCTTAGGACAGGATAACACTGAAGCTTTCTTT
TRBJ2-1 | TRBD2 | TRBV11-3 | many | CASSFLELYLRETTEQFF | TGTGCCAGCAGTTTTCTGGAGTTGTATTTGCGGGAGACTACTGAGCAGTTCTTC
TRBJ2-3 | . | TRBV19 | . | CASSRDPAGTQYF | TGTGCCAGTAGTAGGGACCCAGCGGGTACGCAGTATTTT
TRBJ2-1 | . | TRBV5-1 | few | CASSFRSGGDEQFF | TGCGCCAGCAGCTTTAGGTCGGGGGGCGATGAGCAGTTCTTC
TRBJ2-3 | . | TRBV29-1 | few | CSVGENTDTQYF | TGCAGCGTTGGTGAGAACACAGATACGCAGTATTTT
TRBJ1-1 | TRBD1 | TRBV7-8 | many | CASSLRAGGYTEAFF | TGTGCCAGCAGCTTACGGGCAGGGGGATACACTGAAGCTTTCTTT
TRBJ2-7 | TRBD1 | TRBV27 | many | CASSDRDRVHEQYF | TGTGCCAGCAGTGATCGGGACAGGGTTCACGAGCAGTACTTC
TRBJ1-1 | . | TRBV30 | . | CAWSATNGRPNTEAFF | TGTGCCTGGAGTGCGACGAACGGGAGGCCGAACACTGAAGCTTTCTTT
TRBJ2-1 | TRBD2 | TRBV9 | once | CASSVGGGASYNEQFF | TGTGCCAGCAGCGTAGGCGGGGGGGCCTCCTACAATGAGCAGTTCTTC
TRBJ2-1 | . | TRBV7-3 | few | CASSLSTSYNEQFF | TGTGCCAGCAGCTTATCGACGAGCTACAATGAGCAGTTCTTC
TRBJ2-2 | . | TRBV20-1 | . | CSARRGSNTGELFF | TGCAGTGCTAGGAGGGGGTCGAACACCGGGGAGCTGTTTTTT
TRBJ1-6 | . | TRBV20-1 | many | CSAAPPGTVLHF | TGCAGTGCTGCCCCCCCCGGGACGGTCCTCCACTTT
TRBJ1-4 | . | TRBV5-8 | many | CASSLWGPGEKLFF | TGTGCCAGCAGCTTGTGGGGACCCGGGGAAAAACTGTTTTTT
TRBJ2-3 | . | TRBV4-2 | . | CASSPRTTDTQYF | TGTGCCAGCAGCCCCCGGACCACAGATACGCAGTATTTT
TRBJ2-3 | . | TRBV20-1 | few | CSARSGFLTDTQYF | TGCAGTGCTAGATCCGGATTTTTGACAGATACGCAGTATTTT
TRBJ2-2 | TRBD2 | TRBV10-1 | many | CASSEREAGELFF | TGCGCCAGCAGTGAACGGGAGGCCGGGGAGCTGTTTTTT
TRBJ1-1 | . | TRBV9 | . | CASSVAGMNTEAFF | TGTGCCAGCAGCGTTGCAGGCATGAACACTGAAGCTTTCTTT
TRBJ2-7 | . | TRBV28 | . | CASTKTGTGKKQYF | TGTGCCAGCACCAAGACAGGGACTGGTAAGAAGCAGTACTTC
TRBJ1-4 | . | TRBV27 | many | CASSLLGATNEKLFF | TGTGCCAGCAGTTTATTGGGCGCAACTAATGAAAAACTGTTTTTT
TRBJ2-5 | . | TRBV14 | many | CASSQDRGRIQETQYF | TGTGCCAGCAGCCAAGACAGGGGACGGATCCAAGAGACCCAGTACTTC
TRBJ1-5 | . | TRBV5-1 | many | CASSLDGSNQPQHF | TGCGCCAGCAGCTTGGATGGTAGCAATCAGCCCCAGCATTTT
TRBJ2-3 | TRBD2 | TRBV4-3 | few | CASSQETLASGSSTQYF | TGCGCCAGCAGCCAAGAAACCCTTGCTAGCGGGAGTTCAACGCAGTATTTT
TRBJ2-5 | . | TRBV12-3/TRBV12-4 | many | CASSLISAVQETQYF | TGTGCCAGCAGTTTAATATCGGCCGTACAAGAGACCCAGTACTTC
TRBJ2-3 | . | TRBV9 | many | CASSNSDTQYF | TGTGCCAGCAGCAACAGTGATACGCAGTATTTT
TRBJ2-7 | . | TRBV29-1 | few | CSVPGGASYEQYF | TGCAGCGTTCCCGGCGGGGCCTCCTACGAGCAGTACTTC
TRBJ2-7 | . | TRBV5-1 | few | CASSSVSTWYEQYF | TGCGCCAGCAGCTCCGTTTCAACCTGGTACGAGCAGTACTTC
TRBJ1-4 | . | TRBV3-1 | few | CASSQEWLAYDEKLFF | TGTGCCAGCAGCCAAGAATGGTTAGCGTACGATGAAAAACTGTTTTTT
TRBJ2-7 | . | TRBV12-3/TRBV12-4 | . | CASSLKTEQYF | TGTGCCAGCAGCCTAAAAACCGAGCAGTACTTC
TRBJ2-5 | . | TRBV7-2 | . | CASSLIVGETQYF | TGTGCCAGCAGCTTGATAGTTGGGGAGACCCAGTACTTC
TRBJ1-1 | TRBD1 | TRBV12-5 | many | CASGLGTGGEDTEAFF | TGTGCTAGTGGTTTGGGGACAGGGGGCGAGGACACTGAAGCTTTCTTT
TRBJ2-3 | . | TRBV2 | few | CASSVGDTQYF | TGTGCCAGCAGTGTAGGGGATACGCAGTATTTT
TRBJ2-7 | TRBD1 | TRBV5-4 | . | CASSLAGTGGSEQYF | TGTGCCAGCAGCCTGGCCGGGACAGGGGGCTCCGAGCAGTACTTC
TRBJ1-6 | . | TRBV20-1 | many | CSARSQLDNSPLHF | TGCAGTGCTAGGTCGCAGCTGGATAATTCACCCCTCCACTTT
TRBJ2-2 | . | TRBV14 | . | CASSLYLRGAGELFF | TGTGCCAGCAGCCTCTACCTGAGGGGAGCCGGGGAGCTGTTTTTT
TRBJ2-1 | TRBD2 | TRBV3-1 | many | CASSPTSGRFNEQFF | TGTGCCAGCAGCCCAACTAGCGGGAGGTTTAATGAGCAGTTCTTC
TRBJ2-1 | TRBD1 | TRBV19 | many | CASSTHRTGAVYNEQFF | TGTGCCAGTAGTACCCACCGGACAGGGGCCGTGTACAATGAGCAGTTCTTC
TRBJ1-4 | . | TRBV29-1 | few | CSVYREDEKLFF | TGCAGCGTTTACAGGGAGGATGAAAAACTGTTTTTT
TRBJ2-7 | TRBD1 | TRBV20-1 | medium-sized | CSAGGTGGWYEQYF | TGCAGTGCTGGGGGTACAGGGGGCTGGTACGAGCAGTACTTC
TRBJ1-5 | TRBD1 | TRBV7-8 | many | CASSPDRGQSNQPQHF | TGTGCCAGCAGCCCAGACAGGGGGCAAAGCAATCAGCCCCAGCATTTT
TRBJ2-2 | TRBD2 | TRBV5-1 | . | CASSLGLAPTGELFF | TGCGCCAGCAGCTTGGGACTAGCCCCGACCGGGGAGCTGTTTTTT
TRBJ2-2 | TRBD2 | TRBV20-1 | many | CSARQSGRNTGELFF | TGCAGTGCTAGGCAAAGCGGGAGGAACACCGGGGAGCTGTTTTTT
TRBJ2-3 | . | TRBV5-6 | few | CASSLGGSTDTQYF | TGTGCCAGCAGCTTGGGAGGTAGCACAGATACGCAGTATTTT
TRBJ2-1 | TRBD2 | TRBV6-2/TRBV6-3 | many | CASSPGLAGYNEQFF | TGTGCCAGCAGTCCCGGACTAGCAGGTTACAATGAGCAGTTCTTC
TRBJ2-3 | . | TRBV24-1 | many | CATSELGPINTQYF | TGTGCCACCAGTGAACTGGGGCCCATAAATACGCAGTATTTT
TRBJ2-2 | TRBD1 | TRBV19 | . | CASSPTGVSGELFF | TGTGCCAGTAGTCCTACAGGGGTCTCCGGGGAGCTGTTTTTT
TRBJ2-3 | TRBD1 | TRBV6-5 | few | CASNPGWQGVYTQYF | TGTGCCAGCAACCCGGGGTGGCAGGGGGTATATACGCAGTATTTT
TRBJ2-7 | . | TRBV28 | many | CASSLPDLYEQYF | TGTGCCAGCAGTTTGCCAGACCTCTACGAGCAGTACTTC
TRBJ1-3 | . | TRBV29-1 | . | CSVEKGHSGNTIYF | TGCAGCGTTGAAAAGGGACACTCTGGAAACACCATATATTTT
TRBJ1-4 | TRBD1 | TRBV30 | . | CAWGTGENEKLFF | TGTGCCTGGGGGACAGGGGAAAATGAAAAACTGTTTTTT
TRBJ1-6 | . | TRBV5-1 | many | CARTDKPNSPLHF | TGCGCCAGAACGGACAAGCCAAATTCACCCCTCCACTTT
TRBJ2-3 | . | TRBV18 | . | CASSPGAGSGPDTQYF | TGTGCCAGCTCACCTGGGGCGGGATCGGGTCCAGATACGCAGTATTTT
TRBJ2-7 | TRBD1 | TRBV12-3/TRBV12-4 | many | CASSQTGGPYEQYF | TGTGCCAGCAGCCAAACAGGGGGCCCCTACGAGCAGTACTTC